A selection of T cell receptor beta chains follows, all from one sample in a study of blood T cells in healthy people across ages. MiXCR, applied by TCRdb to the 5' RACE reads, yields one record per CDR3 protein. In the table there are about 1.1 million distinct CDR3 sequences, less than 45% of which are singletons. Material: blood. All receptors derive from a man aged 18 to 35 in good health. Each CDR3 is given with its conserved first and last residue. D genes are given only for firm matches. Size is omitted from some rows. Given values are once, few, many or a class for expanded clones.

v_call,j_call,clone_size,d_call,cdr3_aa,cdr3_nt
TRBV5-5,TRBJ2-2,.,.,CASSRRALDTGELFF,TGTGCCAGCAGCCGACGGGCCCTTGACACCGGGGAGCTGTTTTTT
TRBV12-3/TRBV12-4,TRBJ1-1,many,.,CASSSHAGNTEAFF,TGTGCCAGCAGTTCCCACGCAGGGAACACTGAAGCTTTCTTT
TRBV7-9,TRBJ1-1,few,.,CASSLGVPTEDTEAFF,TGTGCCAGCAGCTTGGGAGTCCCCACGGAGGACACTGAAGCTTTCTTT
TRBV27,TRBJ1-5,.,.,CASSLVHPRGNQPQHF,TGTGCCAGCAGTTTGGTACACCCAAGGGGAAATCAGCCCCAGCATTTT
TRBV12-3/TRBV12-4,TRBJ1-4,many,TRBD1,CASSKDRGIGLFF,TGTGCCAGCAGCAAAGACAGGGGAATAGGACTGTTTTTT
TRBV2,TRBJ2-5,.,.,CASSEMRGQETQYF,TGTGCCAGCAGTGAAATGCGGGGCCAAGAGACCCAGTACTTC
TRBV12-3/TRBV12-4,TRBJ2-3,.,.,CASSLRGDTSTDTQYF,TGTGCCAGCAGTTTAAGAGGGGACACTTCCACAGATACGCAGTATTTT
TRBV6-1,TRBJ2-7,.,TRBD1,CASSPPQGTGKTYEQYF,TGTGCCAGCAGTCCACCACAAGGGACAGGGAAGACATACGAGCAGTACTTC
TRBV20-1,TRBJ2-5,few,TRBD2,CSARLAGAGETQYF,TGCAGTGCTAGGCTAGCGGGGGCCGGGGAGACCCAGTACTTC
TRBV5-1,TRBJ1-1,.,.,CASSFRAHTYRASDMNTEAFF,TGCGCCAGCAGCTTCCGCGCCCACACTTACAGGGCGTCTGACATGAACACTGAAGCTTTCTTT
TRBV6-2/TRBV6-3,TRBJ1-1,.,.,CASRRDVTYGMNTEAFF,TGTGCCAGCAGGCGGGACGTAACCTACGGCATGAACACTGAAGCTTTCTTT
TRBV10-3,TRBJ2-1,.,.,CAISDSVSSENYNEQFF,TGTGCCATCAGTGATTCCGTTTCGTCAGAAAATTACAATGAGCAGTTCTTC
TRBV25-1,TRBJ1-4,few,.,CASSEMGATNEKLFF,TGTGCCAGCAGTGAAATGGGAGCAACTAATGAAAAACTGTTTTTT
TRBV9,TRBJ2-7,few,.,CASSPHPGSSYEQYF,TGTGCCAGCAGCCCTCACCCCGGGAGCTCCTACGAGCAGTACTTC
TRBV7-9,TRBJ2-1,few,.,CASTPESYNEQFF,TGTGCCAGCACCCCCGAGTCCTACAATGAGCAGTTCTTC
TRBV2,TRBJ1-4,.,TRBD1,CASSEEQGLGATNEKLFF,TGTGCCAGCAGTGAAGAACAGGGGCTAGGTGCAACTAATGAAAAACTGTTTTTT
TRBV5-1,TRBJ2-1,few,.,CASSFGPQGTSYNEQFF,TGCGCCAGCAGCTTCGGTCCCCAGGGGACGTCCTACAATGAGCAGTTCTTC
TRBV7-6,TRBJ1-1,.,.,CASSVDSERTEAFF,TGTGCCAGCAGCGTAGATTCAGAGAGGACTGAAGCTTTCTTT
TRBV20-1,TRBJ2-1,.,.,CSARERETQFF,TGCAGTGCTAGAGAAAGGGAGACCCAGTTCTTC
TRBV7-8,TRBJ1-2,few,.,CASSLGRQTNYGYTF,TGTGCCAGCAGCTTAGGAAGACAGACTAACTATGGCTACACCTTC
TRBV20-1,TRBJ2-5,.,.,CSASGPGKVKETQYF,TGCAGTGCTAGTGGTCCCGGGAAGGTGAAAGAGACCCAGTACTTC
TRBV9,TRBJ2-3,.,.,CASSVATSSYTQYF,TGTGCCAGCAGCGTAGCTACGTCCTCCTATACGCAGTATTTT
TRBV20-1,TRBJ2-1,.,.,CSTRTVDEQFF,TGCAGTACTAGGACCGTGGATGAGCAGTTCTTC
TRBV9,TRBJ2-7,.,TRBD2,CASSASLSAGGSYNEQYF,TGTGCCAGCAGCGCCTCCCTCTCAGCGGGGGGCTCCTACAATGAGCAGTACTTC
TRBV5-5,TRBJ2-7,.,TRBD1,CASSIQGDSSYNEQYF,TGTGCCAGCAGCATTCAGGGGGACAGTTCCTACAATGAGCAGTACTTC
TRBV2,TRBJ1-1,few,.,CARRRGAEANTEAFF,TGTGCCAGACGGAGGGGGGCTGAGGCGAACACTGAAGCTTTCTTT
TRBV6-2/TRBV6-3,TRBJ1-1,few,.,CASSYRGVITEAFF,TGTGCCAGCAGTTACAGGGGAGTAATCACTGAAGCTTTCTTT
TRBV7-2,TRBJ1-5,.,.,CASSLDEGRPQHF,TGTGCCAGCAGCTTAGACGAGGGACGGCCCCAGCATTTT
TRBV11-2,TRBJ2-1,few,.,CASSFLLGSSYNEQFF,TGTGCCAGCAGCTTTCTACTTGGAAGCTCCTACAATGAGCAGTTCTTC
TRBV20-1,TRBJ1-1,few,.,CSARDLGGGEAFF,TGCAGTGCTAGAGATCTCGGGGGTGGGGAAGCTTTCTTT
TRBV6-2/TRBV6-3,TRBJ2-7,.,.,CASSSGTAYNEQYF,TGTGCCAGCAGTTCCGGGACGGCCTACAATGAGCAGTACTTC
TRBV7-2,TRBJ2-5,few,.,CASSLALQGYQETQYF,TGTGCCAGCAGCTTAGCCCTACAGGGATACCAAGAGACCCAGTACTTC
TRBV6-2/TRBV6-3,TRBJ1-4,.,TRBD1,CASSGEDREQSSTNEKLFF,TGTGCCAGCAGTGGAGAAGACAGGGAGCAGTCTTCAACTAATGAAAAACTGTTTTTT
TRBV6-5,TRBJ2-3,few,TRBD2,CASSYSTPSGGITDTQYF,TGTGCCAGCAGTTACTCGACTCCTAGCGGGGGGATCACAGATACGCAGTATTTT
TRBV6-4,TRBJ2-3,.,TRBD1,CASRQGAGDTQYF,TGTGCCAGCAGGCAGGGGGCCGGAGATACGCAGTATTTT
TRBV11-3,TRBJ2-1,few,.,CASSLEVGSSYNEQFF,TGTGCCAGCAGCTTAGAGGTGGGATCTTCCTACAATGAGCAGTTCTTC
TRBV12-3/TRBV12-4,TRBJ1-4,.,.,CASRPTTNEKLFF,TGTGCCAGCCGACCCACAACTAATGAAAAACTGTTTTTT
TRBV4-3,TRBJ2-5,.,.,CASSQDREEETQYF,TGCGCCAGCAGCCAAGACAGGGAAGAAGAGACCCAGTACTTC
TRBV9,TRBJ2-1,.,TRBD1,CASSGQGQPLDEQFF,TGTGCCAGCAGCGGGCAGGGACAGCCCCTCGATGAGCAGTTCTTC
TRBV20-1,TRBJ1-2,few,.,CSARDHGGVYGYTF,TGCAGTGCTAGAGATCACGGAGGCGTCTATGGCTACACCTTC
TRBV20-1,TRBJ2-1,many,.,CSAPGGGQYNEQFF,TGCAGTGCTCCCGGTGGCGGGCAATACAATGAGCAGTTCTTC
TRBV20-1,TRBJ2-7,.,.,CSASSGPSYNEQYF,TGCAGTGCTAGCTCGGGGCCGTCCTACAATGAGCAGTACTTC
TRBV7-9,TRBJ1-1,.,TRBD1,CAGSRDRDNTEAFF,TGTGCCGGCAGTCGCGACAGGGACAACACTGAAGCTTTCTTT
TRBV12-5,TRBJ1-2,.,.,CASPPRNSNYGYTF,TGTGCTAGTCCCCCCCGGAACTCTAACTATGGCTACACCTTC
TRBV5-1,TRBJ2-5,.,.,CASSLVVENEQYF,TGCGCCAGCAGCTTGGTTGTAGAGAATGAGCAGTACTTC
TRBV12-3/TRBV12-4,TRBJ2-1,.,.,CTSSSRGASGPTGYNEQFF,TGTACCAGCAGTTCCAGGGGGGCTAGCGGGCCCACGGGGTACAATGAGCAGTTCTTC
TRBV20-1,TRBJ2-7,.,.,CSARVVGAPRRSYNEQYF,TGCAGTGCTAGAGTTGTCGGGGCACCGAGAAGATCCTACAATGAGCAGTACTTC
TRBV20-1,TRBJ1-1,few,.,CSARKDSMNTEAFF,TGCAGTGCTAGAAAGGACAGTATGAACACTGAAGCTTTCTTT
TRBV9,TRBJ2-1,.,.,CASSGTDNNEQFF,TGTGCCAGCAGCGGGACAGACAACAATGAGCAGTTCTTC
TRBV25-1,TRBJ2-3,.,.,CASSEDLADTQYF,TGTGCCAGCAGTGAGGACCTCGCAGATACGCAGTATTTT
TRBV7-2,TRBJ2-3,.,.,CASSLSPYTDTQYF,TGTGCCAGCAGCTTAAGCCCCTACACAGATACGCAGTATTTT